What follows are 26 T cell receptor beta chains derived from one specimen sequenced in a study of cytomegalovirus exposure and HLA in healthy donors. The PCR contained 60 Vbeta and 13 Jbeta primers. The assay was immunoSEQ multiplex PCR, and TCRdb's table has in-frame clones only and misses some. The sample carries around 190,000 clones, around 80% recorded once. Material for sequencing was PBMCs. The receptors originated from a woman in her 50s in good health and CMV-seronegative.

The chain uses TRBV6-4 and TRBJ2-2; no definite D call. V lost 2 bases and J 7 bases, leaving 8 bases between the germline ends. Germline V gene lookup returns CDR1 MRHNA and CDR2 SNTAGT. This CDR3 comprises 13 residues. CDR3 in amino acids: CASSDPSYGELFF. The CDR3 coding sequence is TGTGCCAGCAGTGACCCTAGTTACGGGGAGCTGTTTTTT.

A remark on this clone: An end of the junction differs from the germline gene, which may be a read error. This rearrangement joins TRBV5-1 to TRBJ2-2, with D possibly being TRBD1 (7 bases). Per the germline V gene, CDR1 is SGHRS and CDR2 is YFSETQ. CDR3 size: 16 residues. This CDR3 reads CASSVAGQMNAGELFF. CDR3 in DNA: TGCGCCAGCAGCGTGGCGGGACAGATGAACGCCGGGGAGCTGTTTTTT.

This chain joins TRBV29-1 and TRBJ2-3, with 9 bases that match TRBD2. The CDR3 covers 14 residues. Germline CDR1 is SQVTM and CDR2 is ANQGSEA. V was pared by 8 bases and J by 2 bases, with 8 bases of the junction left unmatched. CDR3 sequence: CSFASGESTDTQYF. The CDR3 DNA reads as TGCAGCTTTGCTAGCGGGGAATCCACAGATACGCAGTATTTT.

The gene calls are TRBV5-1 and TRBJ2-2; 14 bases are a match to TRBD2. Per germline, CDR1 SGHRS and CDR2 YFSETQ. The trim removed 3 bases at V and 5 bases at J, leaving 9 bases unmatched. The CDR3 is 18 residues long. CDR3 residues: CASSSPHGLAGGTGELFF. The CDR3 coding sequence is TGCGCCAGCAGCTCCCCACATGGACTAGCGGGGGGTACCGGGGAGCTGTTTTTT. Based on the CDR3 plus reference TRBV5-1 and TRBJ2-2, the full variable domain is KAGVTQTPRYLIKTRGQQVTLSCSPISGHRSVSWYQQTPGQGLQFLFEYFSETQRNKGNFPGRFSGRQFSNSRSEMNVSTLELGDSALYLCASSSPHGLAGGTGELFFGEGSRLTVL.

The chain is built from TRBV19 and TRBJ2-5; TRBD1 is a possible D gene (6 bases). V was cut by 6 bases and J by 1 base, with 12 bases left in between. The CDR3 length is 14 residues. Germline assignment: CDR1 LNHDA and CDR2 SQIVND (reference sequence). CDR3 DNA: TGTGCCAGTAGCTGGACAGACCGCCAAGAGACCCAGTACTTC. The encoded protein is CASSWTDRQETQYF.

This chain connects TRBV6-5 to TRBJ2-1; D uncertain. V was trimmed by 5 bases and J by 12 bases, leaving 20 bases between them. This CDR3 is built from 14 residues. Germline CDR1 MNHEY, CDR2 SVGAGI. The CDR3 nucleotides are TGTGCCAGCAGTCTATCCCAATTAGCAACATCGCAGTTCTTC. Amino acids: CASSLSQLATSQFF.

This rearrangement joins TRBV5-4 to TRBJ2-3; TRBD2 matches 10 bases. Germline V CDR1 and CDR2: SGHNT, YYREEE (reference sequence). The CDR3 totals 18 residues. With 1 base clipped from V and 4 bases from J, the junction kept 12 bases outside the gene matches. The CDR3 here is CASSLRLVSGGGPDTQYF. Written as DNA, the CDR3 is TGTGCCAGCAGCTTGCGACTTGTGAGCGGGGGGGGGCCAGATACGCAGTATTTT.

DNA for the CDR3: TGCAGTGCCCCCTGGGGGGGGAAGCAGTTCTTC. This codes for CSAPWGGKQFF. The chain has TRBV20-1 and TRBJ2-1; TRBD2 aligns across 7 bases. CDR1 is DFQATT, CDR2 SNEGSKA, per germline (reference sequence). The CDR3 consists of 11 residues. Trimming removed 6 bases from V and 11 bases from J; junction bases left unmatched: 7.

In its sample, this clone was seen once. The rearrangement uses TRBV29-1 and TRBJ1-5; tentatively, D is TRBD1 (6 bases). Germline-derived CDR1 and CDR2 are SQVTM and ANQGSEA. The CDR3 covers 13 residues. The V and J ends lost 4 bases and 6 bases respectively, with 13 bases between them. In nucleotides, the CDR3 is TGCAGCGTTGCGGACAGTCGAAGTCAGCCCCAGCATTTT. This sequence encodes CSVADSRSQPQHF. Looking up the rest from reference TRBV29-1 and TRBJ1-5 gives the full variable domain: SAVISQKPSRDICQRGTSLTIQCQVDSQVTMMFWYRQQPGQSLTLIATANQGSEATYESGFVIDKFPISRPNLTFSTLTVSNMSPEDSSIYLCSVADSRSQPQHFGDGTRLSIL.

CDR3 in DNA: TGTGCCAGCAGGGCGGACAGTAGCTCCTACAATGAGCAGTTCTTC. Translated: CASRADSSSYNEQFF. This sequence joins TRBV2 and TRBJ2-1; D perhaps matches TRBD1 (6 bases). This CDR3 is built from 15 residues. V dropped 6 bases and J dropped 0 bases, with 12 bases sitting between them. Germline CDR1 and CDR2: SNHLY and FYNNEI.

This chain uses TRBV28 with TRBJ1-3, with TRBD1 matching over 7 bases. Germline loops: CDR1 MDHEN, CDR2 SYDVKM. V lost 6 bases, J lost 0 bases, and 8 bases stayed unmatched. This CDR3 comprises 16 residues. The DNA of the CDR3 is TGTGCCAGCAGCCGGACAGGATTAAGCTCTGGAAACACCATATATTTT. Protein: CASSRTGLSSGNTIYF.

The rearrangement joins TRBV5-1 to TRBJ2-1; the D gene is possibly TRBD1 (6 bases). Trimming left V 0 bases short and J 4 bases short, with 11 bases between. This CDR3 contains 15 residues. The germline gives CDR1 SGHRS, CDR2 YFSETQ. CDR3 nucleotides: TGCGCCAGCAGCTTGGCCGGGCAGGGGTACAATGAGCAGTTCTTC. This translates into CASSLAGQGYNEQFF.

This clone was found once. V gene TRBV28 combines with J gene TRBJ1-1; 7 bases line up with TRBD1. Germline V lookup: CDR1 MDHEN, CDR2 SYDVKM. V lost 3 bases to trimming and J lost 3 bases; unmatched junction nucleotides: 7. This CDR3 region has 15 residues. Written as DNA, the CDR3 is TGTGCCAGCAGTTTGCCGGGACAGTATTACACTGAAGCTTTCTTT. It codes for CASSLPGQYYTEAFF.

CDR3 region: CASSLARGGRTYEQYF. In DNA form, the CDR3 reads TGTGCCAGCAGCTTAGCGAGGGGGGGTCGGACCTACGAGCAGTACTTC. This chain joins TRBV7-9 and TRBJ2-7; TRBD2 might be the D (7 bases). CDR3 length: 16 amino acids. Trimming took off 0 bases at V and 2 bases at J, with 14 bases between the two ends. Per germline, CDR1 SEHNR and CDR2 FQNEAQ (reference sequence).

For the CDR3, the DNA is TGCAGTGCTAGAGCTAACACTGAAGCTTTCTTT. Translation gives CSARANTEAFF. This chain connects TRBV20-1 to TRBJ1-1; D gene ambiguous. Germline CDR1 DFQATT, CDR2 SNEGSKA (reference sequence). The CDR3 runs to 11 residues. V was shortened by 1 base and J by 2 bases, with 2 bases between the two germline ends.

This chain joins TRBV6-1 and TRBJ2-7, with D maybe TRBD1 (6 bases). The CDR3 spans 14 residues. V lost 2 bases and J lost 3, with 11 bases in between. Looked up from germline, CDR1 is MNHNS and CDR2 is SASEGT. The CDR3 loop is CASSEYIRGYEQYF. Written as DNA, the CDR3 is TGTGCCAGCAGTGAATATATCAGGGGCTACGAGCAGTACTTC.

The gene calls are TRBV29-1 and TRBJ1-1; D is ambiguous. Trimming took 2 bases from V and 1 from J, leaving 8 bases between them. Germline V lookup: CDR1 SQVTM, CDR2 ANQGSEA. The CDR3 covers 13 residues. Written as DNA, the CDR3 is TGCAGCGTTGAAAAACAGCAGAACACTGAAGCTTTCTTT. Translated: CSVEKQQNTEAFF.

The CDR3 nucleotides read TGTGCCAGCAGCTTGGGACAGGGCGCAGCTTTCTTT. This codes for CASSLGQGAAFF. This chain connects TRBV5-6 to TRBJ1-1, with 7 positions matching TRBD1. With V trimmed by 0 bases and J by 10 bases, 3 bases remained unmatched. The CDR3 has 12 amino acids. Germline V gene data show CDR1 as SGHDT and CDR2 as YYEEEE. The full variable domain, rest sourced from reference TRBV5-6 and TRBJ1-1, is DAGVTQSPTHLIKTRGQQVTLRCSPKSGHDTVSWYQQALGQGPQFIFQYYEEEERQRGNFPDRFSGHQFPNYSSELNVNALLLGDSALYLCASSLGQGAAFFGQGTRLTVV.

The chain employs TRBV19 and TRBJ1-2; 8 bases map to TRBD1. J gave up 10 bases and V 8 bases, and 12 bases lay outside the gene matches. CDR3 length: 13 residues. CDR1 and CDR2 from the germline V gene are LNHDA and SQIVND (reference sequence). CDR3 sequence reads: CASEYGQGAHYTF. CDR3 DNA sequence: TGTGCCAGTGAGTATGGGCAGGGGGCCCACTACACCTTC.

This chain's CDR3 is CASSGTGDTEAFF. CDR3 sequence (DNA): TGTGCCAGCAGCGGGACAGGGGACACTGAAGCTTTCTTT. This chain links TRBV6-5 with TRBJ1-1, with 10 bases that match TRBD1. Trimming at V came to 6 bases and at J to 3 bases, leaving 1 base not matched to a gene. The length of the CDR3 is 13 residues. Germline V CDR1 and CDR2: MNHEY, SVGAGI.

The chain recombines TRBV11-2 with TRBJ2-1; no clear D. Trimming left V 1 base short and J 12 bases short, with 10 bases between. The CDR3 sequence is 12 residues long. Germline lookup yields CDR1 SGHAT and CDR2 FQNNGV. In DNA, the CDR3 is TGTGCCAGCAGCTTAGTGCGCGCCGGGCAGTTCTTC. It codes for CASSLVRAGQFF.

The chain is built from TRBV13 and TRBJ1-3; 7 nucleotides line up with TRBD1. V lost 5 bases to trimming and J lost 7 bases; unmatched junction nucleotides: 5. This CDR3 spans 13 amino acids. CDR1 PRHDT and CDR2 FYEKMQ come from the germline V gene (reference sequence). The CDR3 loop is CASSPWGQNTIYF. CDR3 bases: TGTGCCAGCAGCCCATGGGGACAGAACACCATATATTTT.

The genes are TRBV2 and TRBJ1-2; 9 bases match TRBD1. Germline assignment: CDR1 SNHLY and CDR2 FYNNEI. Losses at the gene ends were 7 bases for V and 8 bases for J; bases not matched to a gene: 11. The length of the CDR3 is 14 residues. For the CDR3, the DNA is TGTGCCAGCAAACCACAAACAGGGGGCAGGGGCTACACCTTC. Residues: CASKPQTGGRGYTF.

Concerning this clone: Its ends do not fully match the called genes, so a read error is possible. The chain couples TRBV28 to TRBJ2-7; a possible D gene is TRBD2 (6 bases). In germline, CDR1 is MDHEN, CDR2 SYDVKM. The CDR3 length is 10 residues. CDR3 amino acids: CASGHREWHF. In nucleotides, the CDR3 is TGTGCCAGCGGACATCGGGAGTGGCACTTC.

This clone appeared a single time. The chain carries TRBV11-3 and TRBJ2-7, with D perhaps TRBD2 (5 bases). Germline CDR1 SGHNT, CDR2 YENEEA. V was shortened by 6 bases and J by 5 bases, with 11 bases between the two germline ends. The CDR3 sequence is 12 residues long. CDR3 nucleotide sequence: TGTGCCAGCAGTTCCCCCGGGGACGAGCAGTACTTC. Protein product: CASSSPGDEQYF.

This clone was observed a single time. The rearrangement uses TRBV7-9 and TRBJ2-2, with D possibly TRBD1 on 7 matching bases. CDR1 and CDR2 (germline): SEHNR, FQNEAQ (reference sequence). This CDR3 contains 16 residues. The V and J ends lost 1 base and 2 bases respectively, with 11 bases between them. CDR3 sequence (DNA): TGTGCCAGCAGCTTAGGCGGGACAGAAAACACCGGGGAGCTGTTTTTT. It is translated as CASSLGGTENTGELFF.